This is a list of T cell receptor beta chains from one sample in a study of blood T cell repertoires in COVID-19. The assay was immunoSEQ multiplex PCR, and TCRdb's table has in-frame clones only and misses some. Of about 27,000 clones listed, approximately 83% were seen once; the top ten hold over 25%. Sequencing used peripheral blood. The receptor source for this set is a man in his 70s with active COVID-19. Each CDR3 is given with its conserved first and last residue. A D gene is named only where the DNA matches it firmly. Some rows have no size entry. The others give once, few or many, or a class for an expanded clone.

TRBV7-8	NA	NA	TRBJ2-6	CASSLWRASGANVLTF	TGTGCCAGCAGCTTATGGAGGGCCTCTGGGGCCAACGTCCTGACTTTC
TRBV6-5	NA	TRBD1	TRBJ1-2	CASSYSGQGNYGYTF	TGTGCCAGCAGTTACTCGGGACAGGGTAACTATGGCTACACCTTC
TRBV6-1	NA	NA	TRBJ1-6	CASSEVSLGQGYNSPLHF	TGTGCCAGCAGTGAAGTTTCACTTGGGCAGGGTTATAATTCACCCCTCCACTTT
TRBV19	many	NA	TRBJ2-7	CASSIPGYSYEQYF	TGTGCCAGTAGTATTCCGGGGTACTCCTACGAGCAGTACTTC
TRBV19	NA	NA	TRBJ1-2	CASSRGGKMSGYTF	TGTGCCAGTAGTAGGGGGGGAAAGATGAGTGGCTACACCTTC
TRBV14	NA	NA	TRBJ2-7	CASSQDSYEQYF	TGTGCCAGCAGCCAGGACAGCTACGAGCAGTACTTC
TRBV5-6	few	NA	TRBJ1-2	CASSLDVQGYTF	TGTGCCAGCAGCTTGGATGTCCAAGGCTACACCTTC
TRBV6-5	NA	NA	TRBJ1-5	CASSYGGYQPQHF	TGTGCCAGCAGTTACGGAGGGTATCAGCCCCAGCATTTT
TRBV3-1/TRBV3-2	NA	NA	TRBJ2-7	CASSQDSREQYF	TGTGCCAGCAGCCAAGATTCGCGCGAGCAGTACTTC
TRBV5-6	NA	NA	TRBJ1-4	CASSLRETSEKLFF	TGTGCCAGCAGCTTGCGGGAAACCAGTGAAAAACTGTTTTTT
TRBV2	NA	TRBD1	TRBJ1-5	CASSSGQVLTSNQPQHF	TGTGCCAGCAGTTCGGGACAGGTCTTGACTAGCAATCAGCCCCAGCATTTT
TRBV28	NA	TRBD2	TRBJ2-3	CASSSPTSGVSGYF	TGTGCCAGCAGTTCGCCGACTAGCGGTGTGAGTGGGTATTTT
TRBV19	NA	TRBD1	TRBJ2-1	CASSIGTGSYNEQFF	TGTGCCAGTAGTATCGGGACAGGCTCCTACAATGAGCAGTTCTTC
TRBV7-3	NA	NA	TRBJ2-1	CASSLTSHSGNEQFF	TGTGCCAGCAGCTTAACTTCCCATTCAGGGAATGAGCAGTTCTTC
TRBV27	NA	NA	TRBJ2-7	CASSSVMGRTSYEQYF	TGTGCCAGCAGTTCCGTGATGGGGCGGACCTCCTACGAGCAGTACTTC
TRBV7-9	NA	NA	TRBJ1-1	CASSLLVAEAFF	TGTGCCAGCAGCCTTCTAGTTGCTGAAGCTTTCTTT
TRBV28	NA	NA	TRBJ2-7	CASSLGLANSYEQYF	TGTGCCAGCAGTTTAGGGCTAGCGAACTCCTACGAGCAGTACTTC
TRBV5-5	NA	NA	TRBJ2-7	CASSPWAVANFEQYF	TGTGCCAGCAGCCCCTGGGCCGTCGCAAACTTCGAGCAGTACTTC
TRBV3-1/TRBV3-2	NA	NA	TRBJ1-6	CASSFGQGGSPLHF	TGTGCCAGCAGCTTTGGGCAGGGAGGTTCACCCCTCCACTTT
TRBV5-1	NA	TRBD1	TRBJ2-7	CASSTRTGNYEQYF	TGCGCCAGCAGCACCAGGACAGGGAACTACGAGCAGTACTTC
TRBV5-5	once	NA	TRBJ2-7	CASSPRGVGTGASGGAQRYF	NA
TRBV6-5	NA	NA	TRBJ2-2	CASSSSANTGELFF	TGTGCCAGCAGTTCCAGCGCGAACACCGGGGAGCTGTTTTTT
TRBV6-5	NA	NA	TRBJ2-4	CASFGWGLGKNIQYF	TGTGCCAGCTTTGGGTGGGGGCTCGGGAAAAACATTCAGTACTTC
TRBV4-1	NA	NA	TRBJ1-2	CASSQVSSAASGGYTF	TGCGCCAGCAGCCAAGTGTCTTCGGCGGCCTCGGGGGGCTACACCTTC
TRBV18	NA	NA	TRBJ2-5	CASSPPGTAYQETQYF	TGTGCCAGCTCACCACCGGGGACTGCGTACCAAGAGACCCAGTACTTC
TRBV5-1	once	TRBD2	TRBJ2-5	CASSFAGGQGETQYF	TGCGCCAGCAGCTTCGCGGGAGGGCAGGGAGAGACCCAGTACTTC
TRBV9	NA	NA	TRBJ1-2	CASSVDSSSLRF	TGTGCCAGCAGCGTAGATTCCTCTTCCCTCCGCTTC
TRBV5-4	NA	TRBD2	TRBJ2-2	CASSPGVFGAGGGGELFF	TGTGCCAGCAGCCCCGGGGTGTTCGGAGCGGGGGGCGGCGGGGAGCTGTTTTTT
TRBV28	NA	TRBD2	TRBJ2-7	CASRPSGTSVHEQYF	TGTGCCAGCAGACCTTCCGGGACTAGCGTCCACGAGCAGTACTTC
TRBV7-2	NA	NA	TRBJ2-7	CASAPRQGTAEQYF	TGTGCCAGCGCACCGCGGCAGGGGACGGCCGAGCAGTACTTC
TRBV4-1	NA	NA	TRBJ2-5	CASSHPRVNHEETQYF	TGCGCCAGCAGCCACCCCCGGGTAAACCACGAAGAGACCCAGTACTTC
TRBV6-1	NA	TRBD2	TRBJ2-7	CASSEAGGPYGEQYF	TGTGCCAGCAGTGAAGCGGGAGGGCCGTATGGCGAGCAGTACTTC
TRBV19	NA	NA	TRBJ1-2	CASSIGRGGTQANYGYTF	TGTGCCAGTAGTATCGGACGGGGGGGCACTCAAGCAAACTATGGCTACACCTTC
TRBV28	NA	NA	TRBJ2-6	CASSHRDLRGANVLTF	TGTGCCAGCAGCCACAGGGATTTGAGAGGGGCCAACGTCCTGACTTTC
TRBV5-1	NA	TRBD1	TRBJ2-1	CASSRQGALNEQFF	TGCGCCAGCAGTCGACAGGGAGCCCTCAATGAGCAGTTCTTC
TRBV7-8	NA	TRBD1	TRBJ1-4	CASSLAGGTGNEKLFF	TGTGCCAGCAGCTTAGCGGGAGGGACAGGGAATGAAAAACTGTTTTTT
TRBV27	NA	TRBD1	TRBJ1-4	CASSRDSLPAANEKLFF	TGTGCCAGCAGTCGGGACAGCCTGCCCGCAGCTAATGAAAAACTGTTTTTT
TRBV5-4	NA	TRBD1	TRBJ1-2	CASSPGGRGRIYGYTF	TGTGCCAGCAGTCCTGGGGGCAGGGGGCGTATCTATGGCTACACCTTC
TRBV6-5	NA	TRBD1	TRBJ2-7	CASSYGGQGVYEQYF	TGTGCCAGCAGTTACGGGGGACAGGGGGTCTACGAGCAGTACTTC
TRBV5-1	NA	TRBD2	TRBJ2-1	CASSLGPGGSSYNEQFF	TGCGCCAGCAGCTTGGGTCCCGGGGGGAGCTCCTACAATGAGCAGTTCTTC
TRBV7-3	NA	NA	TRBJ2-3	CASSPGGGHRSTDTQYF	TGTGCCAGCAGCCCAGGAGGGGGCCACAGGAGCACAGATACGCAGTATTTT
TRBV30	NA	TRBD1	TRBJ1-2	CAWSVQGSGGYTF	TGTGCCTGGAGTGTACAGGGGTCGGGTGGCTACACCTTC
TRBV5-1	NA	NA	TRBJ2-1	CASSSWTTHNEQFF	TGCGCCAGCAGCAGCTGGACTACCCACAATGAGCAGTTCTTC
TRBV5-1	NA	TRBD1	TRBJ2-1	CASSITGGINEQFF	TGCGCCAGCAGCATCACAGGGGGCATCAATGAGCAGTTCTTC
TRBV11-3	NA	TRBD1	TRBJ1-1	CASSLRQGVMGKAFF	TGTGCCAGCAGCTTACGACAGGGGGTTATGGGGAAAGCTTTCTTT
TRBV7-3	NA	TRBD1	TRBJ1-2	CASSLTGTADGYTF	TGTGCCAGCAGCTTAACCGGGACAGCGGATGGCTACACCTTC
TRBV18	NA	TRBD2	TRBJ2-3	CASSNHVGGADTQYF	TGTGCCAGCTCTAACCACGTGGGAGGGGCAGATACGCAGTATTTT
TRBV7-2	NA	TRBD1	TRBJ1-1	CASSATGALYTEAFF	TGTGCCAGCAGCGCGACAGGGGCTCTTTACACTGAAGCTTTCTTT
TRBV29-1	NA	TRBD1	TRBJ1-2	CSVEERQGAFGYTF	TGCAGCGTTGAAGAGAGGCAGGGGGCTTTTGGCTACACCTTC
TRBV6-1	NA	NA	TRBJ2-5	CASSDRRETQYF	TGTGCCAGCAGTGACAGAAGAGAGACCCAGTACTTC
TRBV4-2	NA	NA	TRBJ2-6	CASSRGGNTGANVLTF	TGTGCCAGCAGCCGAGGGGGTAACACTGGGGCCAACGTCCTGACTTTC
TRBV7-9	NA	NA	TRBJ2-3	CASSRLSGDTQYF	TGTGCCAGCAGCCGATTATCAGGAGATACGCAGTATTTT
TRBV7-9	NA	TRBD1	TRBJ2-5	CASSLKRQGSETQYF	TGTGCCAGCAGCTTAAAAAGACAGGGTTCTGAGACCCAGTACTTC
TRBV5-1	NA	NA	TRBJ1-1	CASSARTENTEAFF	TGCGCCAGCAGCGCAAGGACAGAGAACACTGAAGCTTTCTTT
TRBV7-8	NA	NA	TRBJ1-6	CASTLLEDAYNSPLHF	TGTGCCAGCACCCTGTTAGAAGATGCCTATAATTCACCCCTCCACTTT
TRBV5-1	once	NA	TRBJ2-5	CASSLEGVGETQYF	TGCGCCAGCAGCTTGGAGGGGGTAGGAGAGACCCAGTACTTC
TRBV7-9	NA	TRBD2	TRBJ2-3	CASTPTLGLAGEGTDTQYF	TGTGCCAGCACCCCTACCCTCGGTTTAGCGGGAGAAGGCACAGATACGCAGTATTTT
TRBV18	NA	TRBD1	TRBJ1-1	CASGTEYEAFF	TGTGCCAGCGGGACAGAGTATGAAGCTTTCTTT
TRBV15	NA	TRBD1	TRBJ1-5	CATSRADRDQPQHF	TGTGCCACCAGCAGAGCGGACAGGGATCAGCCCCAGCATTTT
TRBV19	NA	NA	TRBJ1-5	CASSISLTPRFNQPQHF	TGTGCCAGTAGTATAAGTCTGACTCCACGTTTCAATCAGCCCCAGCATTTT